This note documents a single T cell receptor (beta chain) sequence. Its antigen is not known. Assay: immunoSEQ multiplex PCR; the TCRdb copy retains only in-frame clones and omits some. This table holds roughly 130,000 clones, roughly 85% found once. Trimming shortened V by 4 bases and J by 3 bases, and 9 bases separated the two germline ends. Germline V CDR1 and CDR2: SQVTM, ANQGSEA. The length of the CDR3 is 13 residues. These data originate in a study of T cell responses to AZD1222 COVID-19 vaccine. Study-wide results and limits: The donor group comprised mostly white British people and more females; the analysis possibly underestimated clonal diversity.

The receptor was derived from an adult in good health. The V and J genes are TRBV29-1 and TRBJ2-2, with D unresolved. This specimen consisted of peripheral blood, obtained on day 0 of AZD1222 vaccination. In nucleotides, the CDR3 is TGCAGCGTTGGAGACTCATACACCGGGGAGCTGTTTTTT. It translates to CSVGDSYTGELFF.